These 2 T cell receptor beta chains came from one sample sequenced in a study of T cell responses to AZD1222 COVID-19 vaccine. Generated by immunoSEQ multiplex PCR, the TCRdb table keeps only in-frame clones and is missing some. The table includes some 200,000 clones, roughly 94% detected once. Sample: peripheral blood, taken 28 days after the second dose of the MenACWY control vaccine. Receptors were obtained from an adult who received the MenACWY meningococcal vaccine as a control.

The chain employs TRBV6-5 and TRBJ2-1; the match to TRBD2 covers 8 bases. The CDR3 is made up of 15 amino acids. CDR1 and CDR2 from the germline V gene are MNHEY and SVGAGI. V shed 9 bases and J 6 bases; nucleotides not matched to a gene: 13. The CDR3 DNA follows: TGTGCCAGTACCTTACCGGGACTAGGTCGCAATGAGCAGTTCTTC. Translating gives CASTLPGLGRNEQFF.

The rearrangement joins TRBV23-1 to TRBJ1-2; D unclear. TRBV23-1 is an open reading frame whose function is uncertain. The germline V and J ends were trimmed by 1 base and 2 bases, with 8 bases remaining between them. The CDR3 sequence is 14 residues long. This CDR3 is CASSQYGKNYGYTF. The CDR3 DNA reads TGCGCCAGCAGTCAATATGGCAAAAACTATGGCTACACCTTC.